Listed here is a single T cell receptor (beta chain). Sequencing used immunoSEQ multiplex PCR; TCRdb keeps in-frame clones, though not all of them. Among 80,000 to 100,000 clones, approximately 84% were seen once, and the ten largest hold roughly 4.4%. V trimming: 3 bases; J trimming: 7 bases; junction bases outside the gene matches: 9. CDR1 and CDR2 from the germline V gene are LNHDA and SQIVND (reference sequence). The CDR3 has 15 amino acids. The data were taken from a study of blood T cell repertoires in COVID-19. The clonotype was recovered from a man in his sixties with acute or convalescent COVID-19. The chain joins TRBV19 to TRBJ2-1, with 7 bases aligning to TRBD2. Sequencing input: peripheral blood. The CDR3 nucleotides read TGTGCCAGTAGTATGGTGACCGCCGGGAGGAATGAGCAGTTCTTC. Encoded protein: CASSMVTAGRNEQFF.